The TCR beta chain under discussion was sequenced for a study of T cells in Graves' hyperthyroidism and ophthalmopathy. General observations from the study: Blood samples included most of the expanded thyroid clonotypes exceeding 0.001. Ophthalmopathy, as predicted by the model, came a median about six months after the prediction.

This clonotype came up many times. Antigen unknown. Uncontrolled infection, other autoimmune disease, pregnancy or lactation excluded patients. RNA transcripts gave rise to amplified TCR beta CDR3 regions. Researchers ran a first-round RT-PCR on the TCR CDR3 using the HTBI primer set. Using its own MiXCR run on the multiplex PCR reads, TCRdb lists one record per CDR3 protein. The sample lists hundreds of thousands of distinct CDR3 sequences, roughly 14% seen once, with 4.3% in the top ten. The CDR3 extends over 15 amino acids. Between the trimmed V and J ends, which lost 5 bases and 2 bases, there was a span of 15 bases. Germline V lookup: CDR1 SEHNR, CDR2 FQNEAQ (reference sequence).

The sample comprised blood. The chain couples TRBV7-9 to TRBJ1-2; possibly TRBD1 for D (5 bases). The TCR was taken from a woman between 40 and 50 years old with Graves' ophthalmopathy. The CDR3 DNA follows: TGTGCCAGCAGCCTGGGAGGGGCAAGGAACTATGGCTACACCTTC. Protein product: CASSLGGARNYGYTF.